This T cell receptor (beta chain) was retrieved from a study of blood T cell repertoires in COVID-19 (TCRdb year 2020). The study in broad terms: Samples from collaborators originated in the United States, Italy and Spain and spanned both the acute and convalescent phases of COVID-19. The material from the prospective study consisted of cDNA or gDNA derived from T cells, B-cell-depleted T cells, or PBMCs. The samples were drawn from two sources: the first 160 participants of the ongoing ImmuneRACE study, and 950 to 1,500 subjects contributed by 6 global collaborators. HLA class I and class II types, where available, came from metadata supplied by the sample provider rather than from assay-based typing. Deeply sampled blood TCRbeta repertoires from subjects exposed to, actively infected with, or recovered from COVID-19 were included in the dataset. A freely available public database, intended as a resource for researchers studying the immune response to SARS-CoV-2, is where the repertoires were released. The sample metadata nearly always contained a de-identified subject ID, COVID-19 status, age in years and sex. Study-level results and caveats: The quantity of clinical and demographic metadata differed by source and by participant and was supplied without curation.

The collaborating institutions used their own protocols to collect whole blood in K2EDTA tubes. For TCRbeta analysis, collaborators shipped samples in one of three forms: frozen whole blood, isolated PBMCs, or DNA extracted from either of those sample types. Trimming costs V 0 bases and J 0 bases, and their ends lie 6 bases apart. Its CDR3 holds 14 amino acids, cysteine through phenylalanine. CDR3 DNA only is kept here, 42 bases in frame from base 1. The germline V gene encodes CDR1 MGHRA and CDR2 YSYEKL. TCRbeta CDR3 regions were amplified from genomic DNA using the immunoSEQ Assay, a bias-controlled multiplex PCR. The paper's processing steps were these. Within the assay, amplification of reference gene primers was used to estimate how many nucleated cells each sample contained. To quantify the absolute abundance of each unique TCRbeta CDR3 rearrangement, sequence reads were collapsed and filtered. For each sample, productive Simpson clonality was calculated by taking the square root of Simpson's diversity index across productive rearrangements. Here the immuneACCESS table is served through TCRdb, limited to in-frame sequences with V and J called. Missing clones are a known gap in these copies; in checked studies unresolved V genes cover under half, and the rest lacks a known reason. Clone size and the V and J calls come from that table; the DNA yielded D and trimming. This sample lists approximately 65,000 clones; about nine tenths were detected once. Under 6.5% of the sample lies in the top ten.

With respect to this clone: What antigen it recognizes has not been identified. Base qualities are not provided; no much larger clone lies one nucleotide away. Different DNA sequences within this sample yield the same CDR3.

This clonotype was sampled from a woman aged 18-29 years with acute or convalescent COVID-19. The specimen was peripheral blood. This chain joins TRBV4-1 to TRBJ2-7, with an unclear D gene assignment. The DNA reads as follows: TGCGCCAGCAGCCAAGATCGCGGCTCCTACGAGCAGTACTTC. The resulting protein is CASSQDRGSYEQYF.